Each of the 13 T cell receptor beta chains below was sequenced from the same sample in a study of blood T cell repertoires in COVID-19. The protocol was immunoSEQ multiplex PCR, while the TCRdb copy is restricted to in-frame clones and leaves out a portion. The sample shows around 200,000 clones, approximately 85% of them seen only once. Sequencing was performed on peripheral blood. These TCRs come from a man in his 60s with acute or convalescent COVID-19.

V usage is TRBV2 and J usage is TRBJ2-5; TRBD2 agrees at 8 bases. V lost 6 bases to trimming and J lost 1 base; unmatched junction nucleotides: 4. CDR3 length: 14 residues. Germline V lookup: CDR1 SNHLY, CDR2 FYNNEI. The CDR3 sequence: CASSKTSAQETQYF. CDR3 DNA: TGTGCCAGCAGCAAGACTAGCGCCCAAGAGACCCAGTACTTC.

This chain connects TRBV28 to TRBJ2-3; TRBD2 matches 7 bases. Germline V CDR1 and CDR2: MDHEN, SYDVKM. The V gene end was trimmed by 5 bases and the J gene end by 6 bases; junction bases not matched to a gene: 11. CDR3 length: 15 amino acids. DNA for the CDR3: TGTGCCAGCAGTCCCCCCGGCCCCGGGGGGGATACGCAGTATTTT. The encoded protein is CASSPPGPGGDTQYF.

This sequence joins TRBV29-1 and TRBJ2-7, with D maybe TRBD2 (6 bases). Germline CDR1 is SQVTM and CDR2 is ANQGSEA. This CDR3 is built from 14 residues. V was clipped by 7 bases and J by 5 bases, with 21 bases between them. CDR3: CSAEDGLPGDEQYF. CDR3 in DNA: TGCAGCGCCGAGGACGGGCTCCCGGGGGACGAGCAGTACTTC.

This clone was counted once. The rearrangement joins TRBV5-4 to TRBJ2-1; 8 nucleotides align to TRBD2. This CDR3 region has 15 residues. Germline CDR1 is SGHNT and CDR2 is YYREEE (reference sequence). V lost 4 bases and J lost 4; bases outside the gene matches: 7. Here the CDR3 reads CASSTTSGLYNEQFF. CDR3 bases: TGTGCCAGCAGCACTACTAGCGGACTTTACAATGAGCAGTTCTTC.

The J gene is TRBJ1-5, the V gene TRBV7-2; 9 positions match TRBD1. V was clipped by 3 bases and J by 7 bases; unmatched bases: 4. CDR3 size: 14 residues. CDR1 is SGHTA, CDR2 FQGNSA, per germline. The CDR3 is CASSLTGGDQPQHF. The CDR3 DNA reads TGTGCCAGCAGCTTGACAGGGGGTGACCAGCCCCAGCATTTT.

The chain combines TRBV20-1 with TRBJ2-7; 9 bases fit TRBD2. The CDR3 length is 15 residues. CDR1 and CDR2 (germline): DFQATT, SNEGSKA (reference sequence). V shed 3 bases and J 3 bases; nucleotides not matched to a gene: 9. CDR3 in amino acids: CSASRREGFYYEQYF. The CDR3 coding sequence is TGCAGTGCTAGTAGGCGGGAGGGGTTTTACTACGAGCAGTACTTC.

The chain has TRBV6-4 and TRBJ1-2, with TRBD1 matching over 12 bases. Trimming removed 11 bases from V and 4 bases from J; junction bases left unmatched: 11. The CDR3 is 15 residues long. The V gene's germline CDR1 is MRHNA and CDR2 SNTAGT. DNA of the CDR3: TGTGCCCCTTGGTGGGGACAGGGGGCGAGCTATGGCTACACCTTC. It is translated as CAPWWGQGASYGYTF.

This clone was picked up a small number of times. V and J are TRBV19 and TRBJ1-6; D call uncertain. This CDR3 has 13 residues. The V end lost 0 bases, the J end lost 10 bases, and 7 bases lay between the germline ends. Germline V gene lookup returns CDR1 LNHDA and CDR2 SQIVND (reference sequence). This CDR3 is CASSIDGSSPLHF. As DNA, the CDR3 is TGTGCCAGTAGTATAGATGGGAGCTCACCCCTCCACTTT.

This chain uses TRBV7-8 with TRBJ2-5; TRBD1 matches at 8 bases. The CDR3 length is 16 residues. The V segment lost 6 bases and the J segment 3 bases; nucleotides outside the gene matches: 12. CDR1 SGHVS and CDR2 FQNEAQ come from the germline V gene. In DNA, the CDR3 is TGTGCCAGCAGTCCCCGCCCGGACAGGGCCAAAGAGACCCAGTACTTC. Translating it yields CASSPRPDRAKETQYF.

This clone was seen more than once but under ten times. The V gene is TRBV6-5, the J gene TRBJ2-1; a possible D gene is TRBD2 (6 bases). The ends were cut back, 11 bases at V and 7 bases at J, with 15 bases in the middle. This CDR3 is built from 12 residues. Per germline, CDR1 MNHEY and CDR2 SVGAGI. The CDR3: CASRRDLNEQFF. As DNA, the CDR3 is TGTGCCTCACGGAGGGACTTAAATGAGCAGTTCTTC.

The chain couples TRBV29-1 to TRBJ2-7; 8 nucleotides line up with TRBD2. V gave up 8 bases and J gave up 2 bases; unmatched junction bases: 17. The CDR3 consists of 16 residues. Germline-derived CDR1 and CDR2 are SQVTM and ANQGSEA. CDR3 DNA sequence: TGCAGCCCGAGCGGGAGAAGGCCTATAGTCCCCTACGAGCAGTACTTC. Protein sequence: CSPSGRRPIVPYEQYF.

This clone is a singleton in its sample. V gene TRBV2 combines with J gene TRBJ2-7, with 7 bases fitting TRBD1. The CDR3 spans 13 residues. CDR1 and CDR2 (germline): SNHLY, FYNNEI. The V gene end was trimmed by 3 bases and the J gene end by 4 bases; junction bases not matched to a gene: 3. CDR3 in DNA: TGTGCCAGCAGTGACGGGACAGAGTACGAGCAGTACTTC. It encodes CASSDGTEYEQYF.

The J gene is TRBJ2-4, the V gene TRBV6-4; 12 bases are a match to TRBD1. The CDR3 length is 18 residues. V lost 6 bases, J lost 1 base, and 10 bases stayed unmatched. Germline V gene data show CDR1 as MRHNA and CDR2 as SNTAGT. The CDR3 is CASRTGTGGLLAKNIQYF. The DNA for the CDR3 is TGTGCCAGCAGGACCGGGACAGGGGGCCTGTTGGCCAAAAACATTCAGTACTTC.